This T cell receptor beta chain was identified in a study of neurological immune-mediated disorders. It was by 5'RACE with 10-nucleotide random UMIs that the cDNA was made. From 15-18 subjects, every sequencing run obtained over 180 million TCR-beta sequences. TCRdb processed the 5' RACE reads anew with MiXCR; each CDR3 protein has one entry. The data show over 35,000 distinct CDR3 sequences, with around 2.5% seen just once and around 12% held by the top ten. This clonotype has a count of ten or more. The germline V and J ends were trimmed by 3 bases and 10 bases, with 12 bases remaining between them. Germline-derived CDR1 and CDR2 are DFQATT and SNEGSKA (reference sequence). The CDR3 runs 12 residues.

J is TRBJ1-4 and V is TRBV20-1; no clear D gene. Sequencing was carried out using PBMCs. This receptor was obtained from a man aged 30 to 39 with multiple sclerosis. As DNA, the CDR3 is TGCAGTGCTAGGGGTCCGAGTGGAAAACTGTTTTTT. Protein: CSARGPSGKLFF.